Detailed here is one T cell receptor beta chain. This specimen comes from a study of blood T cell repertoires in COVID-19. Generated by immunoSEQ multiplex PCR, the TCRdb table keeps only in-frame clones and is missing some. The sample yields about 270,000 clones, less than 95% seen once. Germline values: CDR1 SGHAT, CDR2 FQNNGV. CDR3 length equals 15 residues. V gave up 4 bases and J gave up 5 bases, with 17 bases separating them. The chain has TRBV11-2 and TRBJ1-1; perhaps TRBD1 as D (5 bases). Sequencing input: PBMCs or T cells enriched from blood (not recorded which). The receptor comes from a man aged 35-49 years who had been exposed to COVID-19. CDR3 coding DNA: TGTGCCAGCAGCTGGGTAAATTCAAAGGGGACTGAAGCTTTCTTT. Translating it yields CASSWVNSKGTEAFF.